The 17 T cell receptor beta chains listed next were all sequenced from one sample in a study of OX40 agonist ivuxolimab in advanced cancers. The repertoire was sequenced with immunoSEQ multiplex PCR; TCRdb's copy has only in-frame clones and lacks some. Seen here are 40,000 to 50,000 clones, approximately 86% observed once, and the top ten hold around 2.9%. The sequences come from CD4+ or CD8+ T cells sorted from blood, collected in a trial of the OX40 agonist ivuxolimab. The receptors originated from an adult with an advanced solid tumor such as melanoma, head and neck, liver or kidney cancer.

The V gene is TRBV6-1, the J gene TRBJ1-2; D might be TRBD1 (5 bases). The CDR3 covers 12 residues. Trimming took off 7 bases at V and 8 bases at J, with 14 bases between the two ends. Per the germline V gene, CDR1 is MNHNS and CDR2 is SASEGT. The CDR3 nucleotides read TGTGCCAGCAACGCAGGGAGGTACGGCTACACCTTC. Its translation: CASNAGRYGYTF.

The chain employs TRBV5-1 and TRBJ2-5; 11 positions agree with TRBD2. Germline CDR1 SGHRS, CDR2 YFSETQ. CDR3 size: 15 residues. V was pared by 0 bases and J by 5 bases, with 3 bases of the junction left unmatched. CDR3 sequence reads: CASSLGLAGRETQYF. The CDR3 DNA reads as TGCGCCAGCAGCTTGGGACTAGCGGGAAGGGAGACCCAGTACTTC.

J is TRBJ1-5 and V is TRBV25-1, with 7 bases fitting TRBD1. With 4 bases clipped from V and 4 bases from J, the junction kept 7 bases outside the gene matches. Germline CDR1 reads MGHDK; CDR2 reads SYGVNS. The CDR3 is made up of 15 amino acids. CDR3 protein: CASSAPGGWNQPQHF. The CDR3 DNA is TGTGCCAGCAGTGCCCCAGGGGGGTGGAATCAGCCCCAGCATTTT. The variable domain in full, completed from reference TRBV25-1 and TRBJ1-5, reads EADIYQTPRYLVIGTGKKITLECSQTMGHDKMYWYQQDPGMELHLIHYSYGVNSTEKGDLSSESTVSRIRTEHFPLTLESARPSHTSQYLCASSAPGGWNQPQHFGDGTRLSIL.

The chain recombines TRBV6-5 with TRBJ1-1, with D uncertain. CDR1 and CDR2 (germline): MNHEY, SVGAGI. V shed 0 bases and J shed 4 bases, with 6 bases lying between them. This CDR3 has 13 residues. In DNA, the CDR3 is TGTGCCAGCAGTTACTCGATGGGCACTGAAGCTTTCTTT. It yields the protein CASSYSMGTEAFF.

The rearrangement links TRBV28 to TRBJ2-3; 12 bases match TRBD2. Germline trimming cut 4 bases from V and 0 bases from J; bases unmatched to any gene: 14. This CDR3 spans 20 amino acids. The germline CDR1 and CDR2 sequences are MDHEN and SYDVKM. The chain's CDR3 is CASSYGLAGHGVPSTDTQYF. As DNA, the CDR3 is TGTGCCAGCAGTTATGGACTAGCGGGACATGGGGTCCCTAGCACAGATACGCAGTATTTT.

The rearrangement joins TRBV18 to TRBJ1-1; D is unresolved. CDR1 is KGHSH and CDR2 is LQKENI in the germline V gene. The CDR3 spans 16 residues. V lost 5 bases, J lost 0 bases, and 16 bases lay in between. CDR3 residues: CASSTRRTVMNTEAFF. CDR3 in DNA: TGTGCCAGCTCAACACGGCGGACCGTCATGAACACTGAAGCTTTCTTT.

The sample holds a few counts of this clone. The J gene is TRBJ2-2, the V gene TRBV7-8; possibly TRBD1 or TRBD2 for D (6 bases each). The V and J ends lost 7 bases and 2 bases respectively, with 23 bases between them. Germline V gives CDR1 SGHVS, CDR2 FQNEAQ. CDR3 size: 18 residues. The CDR3 sequence: CASNPKGGTGGNTGELFF. The CDR3 DNA is TGTGCCAGCAACCCTAAGGGGGGAACAGGAGGTAACACCGGGGAGCTGTTTTTT.

The chain employs TRBV6-6 and TRBJ1-2; 11 bases line up with TRBD1. The germline V gene has CDR1 MNHNY and CDR2 SVGAGI (reference sequence). The ends lost 6 bases at V and 7 bases at J; junction bases unmatched: 4. The length of the CDR3 is 13 residues. In DNA, the CDR3 is TGTGCCAGCAGCGGACAGGGGGCAAGTGGCTACACCTTC. Translating it yields CASSGQGASGYTF.

The rearrangement uses TRBV7-2 and TRBJ2-1; possibly TRBD1 or TRBD2 for D (5 bases each). The V gene's germline CDR1 is SGHTA and CDR2 FQGNSA. The V gene lost 3 bases and the J gene lost 5 bases, with 14 bases spanning the gap. The CDR3 length is 15 residues. As DNA, the CDR3 is TGTGCCAGCAGCTTGTCGGGACGAGGGAACAATGAGCAGTTCTTC. Protein sequence: CASSLSGRGNNEQFF.

Only one count was recorded for this clone. V and J are TRBV19 and TRBJ2-7; TRBD2 matches 11 bases. Trimming took 6 bases from V and 3 from J; bases not matched to a gene: 4. Germline CDR1 and CDR2: LNHDA and SQIVND (reference sequence). The CDR3 totals 14 residues. The CDR3 nucleotides are TGTGCCAGTAGGAACCTAGCGGGAGGCTACGAGCAGTACTTC. Translated, it gives CASRNLAGGYEQYF.

The chain employs TRBV5-1 and TRBJ1-2, with no clear D. This CDR3 is built from 12 residues. The V gene's germline CDR1 is SGHRS and CDR2 YFSETQ. V was clipped by 0 bases and J by 8 bases, with 8 bases between them. The CDR3 nucleotides read TGCGCCAGCAGCTTGGAAAGGGAAGGCTACACCTTC. This encodes CASSLEREGYTF.

The rearrangement uses TRBV27 and TRBJ2-7, with 9 bases lining up with TRBD2. Unmatched junction bases numbered 5, after V lost 6 bases and J lost 5 bases. There are 13 residues in the CDR3. Germline CDR1 and CDR2: MNHEY and SMNVEV (reference sequence). CDR3 in amino acids: CASRVLAGDEQYF. Written as DNA, the CDR3 is TGTGCCAGCAGGGTCTTAGCGGGAGACGAGCAGTACTTC.

CDR3 bases: TGTGCCAGCAGTTACTCGAACAGGGGAGAGACCCAGTACTTC. Protein product: CASSYSNRGETQYF. V and J are TRBV6-5 and TRBJ2-5; 7 nucleotides agree with TRBD1. The V gene's germline CDR1 is MNHEY and CDR2 SVGAGI. With 0 bases clipped from V and 4 bases from J, the junction kept 2 bases outside the gene matches. The length of the CDR3 is 14 residues.

The chain employs TRBV9 and TRBJ2-6; D not resolved. CDR1 is SGDLS, CDR2 YYNGEE, per germline. The CDR3 runs to 19 residues. V gave up 3 bases and J gave up 0 bases, with 19 bases separating them. The CDR3 sequence: CASSAGGRPGRSGANVLTF. The CDR3 DNA is TGTGCCAGCAGCGCAGGCGGCAGACCCGGGCGCTCTGGGGCCAACGTCCTGACTTTC.

The chain has TRBV5-1 and TRBJ1-4; D gene ambiguous. The CDR3 contains 13 residues. V was pared by 8 bases and J by 4 bases, with 12 bases between. The V gene's germline CDR1 is SGHRS and CDR2 YFSETQ. CDR3 residues: CASKGVSNEKLFF. The CDR3 DNA follows: TGCGCCAGTAAGGGAGTTAGTAATGAAAAACTGTTTTTT.

The J gene is TRBJ2-7, the V gene TRBV5-4; D remains ambiguous. The germline CDR1 and CDR2 sequences are SGHNT and YYREEE (reference sequence). V lost 4 bases to trimming and J lost 6 bases, with 20 bases between them. CDR3 length equals 15 residues. CDR3 protein: CASSPRPGARFEQYF. DNA of the CDR3: TGTGCCAGCAGCCCTCGCCCTGGAGCCCGTTTCGAGCAGTACTTC. The whole variable domain, remainder taken from reference TRBV5-4 and TRBJ2-7, is ETGVTQSPTHLIKTRGQQVTLRCSSQSGHNTVSWYQQALGQGPQFIFQYYREEENGRGNFPPRFSGLQFPNYSSELNVNALELDDSALYLCASSPRPGARFEQYFGPGTRLTVT.

The chain links TRBV6-5 to TRBJ2-7, with TRBD1 matching over 7 bases. The CDR3 consists of 12 residues. With 8 bases clipped from V and 3 bases from J, the junction kept 4 bases outside the gene matches. Germline lookup yields CDR1 MNHEY and CDR2 SVGAGI. CDR3 DNA: TGTGCCAGCGGATACAGGGGCTACGAGCAGTACTTC. Translation: CASGYRGYEQYF.